The clone carrying this T cell receptor (beta chain) was seen a single time. The data derive from a study of control samples from healthy donors and cancer patients. Profiled with immunoSEQ multiplex PCR; TCRdb holds only in-frame clones, not every one. The data hold 55,000 to 70,000 clones, with about 90% observed a single time. CDR1 is ENHRY and CDR2 is SYGVKD in the germline V gene. Trimming shortened V by 3 bases and J by 3 bases, and 11 bases separated the two germline ends. This CDR3 is 14 amino acids long. The receptor comes from a man aged 55 to 69 with colorectal cancer. This chain connects TRBV10-3 to TRBJ1-1; no firm D call. The specimen sequenced was PBMCs. The CDR3, as DNA: TGTGCCATCAGTGACCTTCGGGTGGACACTGAAGCTTTCTTT. This sequence encodes CAISDLRVDTEAFF.